The 26 T cell receptor beta chains below come from one sample, sequenced in a study of blood T cell repertoires in COVID-19. Here immunoSEQ multiplex PCR was the method, and the copy in TCRdb shows in-frame clones only, minus some. The repertoire holds about 260,000 clones, with less than 90% as singletons. Sequencing was carried out using peripheral blood. These receptors all stem from a man aged 60-69 years who had recovered from COVID-19.

The chain couples TRBV13 to TRBJ1-6; possibly TRBD1 for D (5 bases). V lost 2 bases and J lost 0, with 11 bases in between. CDR3 length equals 17 residues. Germline V gene data show CDR1 as PRHDT and CDR2 as FYEKMQ (reference sequence). The CDR3 region is CASSLQGLSSYNSPLHF. For the CDR3, the DNA is TGTGCCAGCAGCTTACAGGGCTTGAGCTCCTATAATTCACCCCTCCACTTT.

With respect to this clone: Other DNA sequences in the sample encode the same CDR3. The rearrangement uses TRBV9 and TRBJ1-5; D possibly corresponds to TRBD1 (5 bases). The CDR3 extends over 15 amino acids. Trimming stripped 0 bases from V and 4 bases from J, with 11 bases between. Per germline, CDR1 SGDLS and CDR2 YYNGEE. The CDR3 DNA sequence: TGTGCCAGCAGCGTAGGGGGGGGTGGAAATCAGCCCCAGCATTTT. Translated: CASSVGGGGNQPQHF. Complete variable domain (other parts from reference TRBV9 and TRBJ1-5): DSGVTQTPKHLITATGQRVTLRCSPRSGDLSVYWYQQSLDQGLQFLIQYYNGEERAKGNILERFSAQQFPDLHSELNLSSLELGDSALYFCASSVGGGGNQPQHFGDGTRLSIL.

CDR3 loop: CASSPYRSSGNTIYF. CDR3 nucleotides: TGTGCCAGCAGCCCTTACAGGAGCTCTGGAAACACCATATATTTT. V is TRBV7-2 and J is TRBJ1-3; a weak D match, TRBD1 (5 bases). V was cut by 5 bases and J by 0 bases, with 11 bases left in between. CDR1 is SGHTA and CDR2 is FQGNSA in the germline V gene. CDR3 length: 15 amino acids. The full variable domain, in which reference TRBV7-2 and TRBJ1-3 provide the parts outside the CDR3, is GAGVSQSPSNKVTEKGKDVELRCDPISGHTALYWYRQSLGQGLEFLIYFQGNSAPDKSGLPSDRFSAERTGGSVSTLTIQRTQQEDSAVYLCASSPYRSSGNTIYFGEGSWLTVV.

This clone was recorded a few times. The rearrangement joins TRBV6-5 to TRBJ2-7; 7 nucleotides align to TRBD1. Losses at the gene ends were 7 bases for V and 2 bases for J; bases not matched to a gene: 5. The CDR3 totals 13 residues. CDR1 and CDR2 from the germline V gene are MNHEY and SVGAGI. CDR3 sequence (DNA): TGTGCCAGCAACCGGGACAGAGCCTACGAGCAGTACTTC. It is translated as CASNRDRAYEQYF.

The rearrangement uses TRBV21-1 and TRBJ2-3; the table gives TRBD2 as D, unverified against the DNA. TRBV21-1 represents a pseudogene. The CDR3 runs 16 residues. For the CDR3, the DNA is TGTGCCCCTACCAGGGGGCGGGGGGGTGGCACAGATACGCAGTATTTT. It translates to CAPTRGRGGGTDTQYF.

The chain joins TRBV7-3 to TRBJ1-5; a possible D gene is TRBD1 (5 bases). V lost 5 bases, J lost 5 bases, and 16 bases lay in between. This CDR3 comprises 15 residues. The germline V gene has CDR1 SGHTA and CDR2 FQGTGA. The chain's CDR3 is CASSQGGRGDQPQHF. The DNA for the CDR3 is TGTGCCAGCAGCCAGGGCGGTAGGGGCGATCAGCCCCAGCATTTT.

This chain joins TRBV4-1 and TRBJ1-5; no definite D call. Germline CDR1 is MGHRA and CDR2 is YSYEKL. With 0 bases removed from V and 0 bases from J, the gap between germline ends came to 15 bases. This CDR3 region has 18 residues. Here the CDR3 reads CASSQESPHRGSNQPQHF. The CDR3, as DNA: TGCGCCAGCAGCCAAGAGTCCCCCCATCGCGGTAGCAATCAGCCCCAGCATTTT.

The chain joins TRBV6-5 to TRBJ1-5; D is uncertain. Germline CDR1 reads MNHEY; CDR2 reads SVGAGI. Between the trimmed V and J ends, which lost 4 bases and 0 bases, there was a span of 7 bases. The CDR3 sequence is 14 residues long. In DNA, the CDR3 is TGTGCCAGCAGTTCGGTTTATAGCAATCAGCCCCAGCATTTT. Translation gives CASSSVYSNQPQHF.

The rearrangement uses TRBV6-2 or TRBV6-3 and TRBJ1-1; D may be TRBD1 (6 bases). V dropped 2 bases and J dropped 7 bases, with 20 bases sitting between them. The CDR3 has 16 residues. The V gene's germline CDR1 is MNHEY and CDR2 SVGEGT. For the CDR3, the DNA is TGTGCCAGCAGTTACGGGTATACAGGGTTCCAAATTGAAGCTTTCTTT. Protein: CASSYGYTGFQIEAFF.

The rearrangement uses TRBV27 and TRBJ1-2; TRBD1 might be the D (5 bases). V shed 5 bases and J shed 4 bases, with 17 bases lying between them. Germline loops: CDR1 MNHEY, CDR2 SMNVEV (reference sequence). This CDR3 contains 15 residues. The CDR3 nucleotides read TGTGCCAGCAGTGGATCGGACAATAACGCCTATGGCTACACCTTC. Its protein product is CASSGSDNNAYGYTF.

The chain combines TRBV3-1 (or the pseudogene TRBV3-2) with TRBJ1-6; TRBD1 might be the D (6 bases). The ends were cut back, 1 base at V and 7 bases at J, with 11 bases in the middle. This CDR3 region has 15 residues. CDR1 is LGHDT, CDR2 YNNKEL, per germline (reference sequence). The CDR3 region is CASSQVRTDNSPLHF. CDR3 DNA: TGTGCCAGCAGCCAAGTCCGGACAGACAATTCACCCCTCCACTTT.

This clone was detected a few times. V gene TRBV13 combines with J gene TRBJ2-7; weak D call: TRBD1 (5 bases). With 0 bases removed from V and 4 bases from J, the gap between germline ends came to 10 bases. CDR3 size: 14 residues. Germline CDR1 is PRHDT and CDR2 is FYEKMQ (reference sequence). Written as DNA, the CDR3 is TGTGCCAGCAGCTTAGGGACAGTAGCATACGAGCAGTACTTC. This sequence encodes CASSLGTVAYEQYF.

CDR3: CASSPSWAGEQYF. CDR3 nucleotide sequence: TGTGCCAGCAGTCCCTCGTGGGCGGGCGAGCAGTACTTC. This chain connects TRBV13 to TRBJ2-7, with D maybe TRBD2 (5 bases). This CDR3 is 13 amino acids long. V was clipped by 6 bases and J by 6 bases, with 15 bases between them. Germline V gene sequence: CDR1 PRHDT, CDR2 FYEKMQ (reference sequence).

The rearrangement links TRBV7-2 to TRBJ2-4; 7 positions agree with TRBD1. Looked up from germline, CDR1 is SGHTA and CDR2 is FQGNSA. CDR3 length: 15 amino acids. Trimming cost V 2 bases and J 4 bases; bases outside gene matches: 5. The CDR3 nucleotides read TGTGCCAGCAGCTTAATCGAGACAGGGAAAAACATTCAGTACTTC. Its translation is CASSLIETGKNIQYF.

The chain joins TRBV2 to TRBJ2-1, with 11 bases that match TRBD2. The CDR3 extends over 15 amino acids. Germline CDR1 is SNHLY and CDR2 is FYNNEI. The V segment lost 5 bases and the J segment 7 bases; nucleotides outside the gene matches: 7. The chain's CDR3 is CASSFSGGATNEQFF. CDR3 sequence (DNA): TGTGCCAGCAGTTTTAGCGGGGGGGCAACTAATGAGCAGTTCTTC.

The gene calls are TRBV5-8 and TRBJ2-3; D possibly corresponds to TRBD1 (5 bases). CDR1 is SGHTS, CDR2 YDEGEE, per germline. V was shortened by 2 bases and J by 4 bases, with 17 bases between the two germline ends. CDR3 length equals 16 residues. This CDR3 is CASSFGGSPGSDTQYF. In DNA, the CDR3 is TGTGCCAGCAGCTTCGGTGGGTCCCCAGGGTCAGATACGCAGTATTTT.

The chain employs TRBV4-1 and TRBJ2-7, with TRBD1 matching over 11 bases. This CDR3 has 17 amino acids. Germline V CDR1 and CDR2: MGHRA, YSYEKL. V was clipped by 5 bases and J by 3 bases; unmatched bases: 12. The CDR3 sequence is CASSKKPPGTGGYEQYF. The CDR3 nucleotides are TGCGCCAGCAGCAAAAAACCCCCCGGGACAGGGGGCTACGAGCAGTACTTC.

J is TRBJ1-1 and V is TRBV7-9; 7 bases map to TRBD1. V lost 5 bases, J lost 4 bases, and 16 bases stayed unmatched. The CDR3 is 17 amino acids. The germline CDR1 and CDR2 sequences are SEHNR and FQNEAQ (reference sequence). The CDR3 bases are TGTGCCAGCAGCCGCATAGACCGAACAGGGGAACGCACTGAAGCTTTCTTT. Its translation: CASSRIDRTGERTEAFF.

This clone is judged medium-sized. This sequence joins TRBV7-9 and TRBJ2-7; D is unclear. This CDR3 has 12 residues. The germline CDR1 and CDR2 sequences are SEHNR and FQNEAQ (reference sequence). Trimming stripped 1 base from V and 6 bases from J, with 7 bases between. CDR3 sequence: CASSLDTSEQYF. The CDR3 DNA follows: TGTGCCAGCAGCTTAGATACATCCGAGCAGTACTTC. Full variable domain (outside the CDR3, taken from reference TRBV7-9 and TRBJ2-7): DTGVSQNPRHKITKRGQNVTFRCDPISEHNRLYWYRQTLGQGPEFLTYFQNEAQLEKSRLLSDRFSAERPKGSFSTLEIQRTEQGDSAMYLCASSLDTSEQYFGPGTRLTVT.

The chain couples TRBV4-1 to TRBJ2-3, with 11 bases identical to TRBD1. Trimming at V came to 0 bases and at J to 2 bases, leaving 7 bases not matched to a gene. The V gene's germline CDR1 is MGHRA and CDR2 YSYEKL. This CDR3 is built from 18 residues. The chain's CDR3 is CASSQDRTGGRTTDTQYF. The CDR3 DNA sequence: TGCGCCAGCAGCCAAGATCGGACAGGGGGCCGCACCACAGATACGCAGTATTTT.

V and J are TRBV4-2 and TRBJ2-2; 8 nucleotides agree with TRBD1. CDR1 and CDR2 from the germline V gene are LGHNA and YNFKEQ. This CDR3 contains 15 residues. V trimming: 0 bases; J trimming: 9 bases; junction bases outside the gene matches: 6. The CDR3 DNA sequence: TGTGCCAGCAGCCAAGACAGGGGGCAAGCGTGGGAGCTGTTTTTT. It codes for CASSQDRGQAWELFF.

The rearrangement joins TRBV18 to TRBJ1-2; D is unresolved. Per the germline V gene, CDR1 is KGHSH and CDR2 is LQKENI. CDR3 size: 13 residues. Trimming shortened V by 3 bases and J by 6 bases, and 11 bases separated the two germline ends. The CDR3 protein is CASSPAGSDGYTF. The CDR3 DNA is TGTGCCAGCTCACCCGCGGGGAGCGATGGCTACACCTTC. Full variable domain (missing parts from reference TRBV18 and TRBJ1-2): NAGVMQNPRHLVRRRGQEARLRCSPMKGHSHVYWYRQLPEEGLKFMVYLQKENIIDESGMPKERFSAEFPKEGPSILRIQQVVRGDSAAYFCASSPAGSDGYTFGSGTRLTVV.

The chain employs TRBV7-9 and TRBJ2-1; a weak D match, TRBD1 (5 bases). The CDR3 length is 15 residues. The germline V gene encodes CDR1 SEHNR and CDR2 FQNEAQ (reference sequence). The V gene lost 3 bases and the J gene lost 6 bases, with 15 bases spanning the gap. In DNA form, the CDR3 reads TGTGCCAGCAGCTTGAAAAAAGGGGTGGGCAATGAGCAGTTCTTC. Translating gives CASSLKKGVGNEQFF.

V and J are TRBV3-1 (or the pseudogene TRBV3-2) and TRBJ1-1, with D unresolved. Between the trimmed V and J ends, which lost 3 bases and 0 bases, there was a span of 8 bases. This CDR3 region has 14 residues. Per the germline V gene, CDR1 is LGHDT and CDR2 is YNNKEL (reference sequence). CDR3 loop: CASSQHILNTEAFF. The CDR3 DNA reads TGTGCCAGCAGCCAGCACATTTTGAACACTGAAGCTTTCTTT.

The chain links TRBV5-1 to TRBJ1-1, with D possibly being TRBD1 (5 bases). This CDR3 is 14 amino acids long. The germline V gene has CDR1 SGHRS and CDR2 YFSETQ. Trimming left V 0 bases short and J 4 bases short, with 10 bases between. The CDR3 DNA is TGCGCCAGCAGCTTGGTGGGGGGGAGCACTGAAGCTTTCTTT. Residues: CASSLVGGSTEAFF.

As regards this clone: Other DNA sequences in this specimen translate into the identical CDR3. The chain has TRBV5-1 and TRBJ2-5; a possible D gene is TRBD2 (7 bases). Germline V gives CDR1 SGHRS, CDR2 YFSETQ. V was cut by 4 bases and J by 5 bases, with 9 bases left in between. The CDR3 runs to 12 residues. DNA of the CDR3: TGCGCCAGCAGCCCGGGGGGCGAGACCCAGTACTTC. It translates to CASSPGGETQYF.